This TCR beta chain derives from a study of preoperative IRX-2 immunotherapy in early breast cancer. The table lists this clone with a count of one. Assay used: immunoSEQ multiplex PCR; TCRdb lists only in-frame clones, some missing. The sample carries 30,000 to 35,000 clones, about 95% recorded once. The sample's treatment: preoperative locoregional IRX-2 cytokine immunotherapy. The CDR3 totals 14 residues. The V gene's germline CDR1 is MDHEN and CDR2 SYDVKM. Deletions cut 1 base from V and 3 bases from J, with 10 bases between. The chain carries TRBV28 and TRBJ2-7; weak D call: TRBD2 (6 bases). The sample was collected from a patient treated with IRX-2 immunotherapy. This TCR came from a human donor with breast cancer. CDR3 DNA: TGTGCCAGCAGTTTATATAGCGGATTCTACGAGCAGTACTTC. Translated, it gives CASSLYSGFYEQYF.